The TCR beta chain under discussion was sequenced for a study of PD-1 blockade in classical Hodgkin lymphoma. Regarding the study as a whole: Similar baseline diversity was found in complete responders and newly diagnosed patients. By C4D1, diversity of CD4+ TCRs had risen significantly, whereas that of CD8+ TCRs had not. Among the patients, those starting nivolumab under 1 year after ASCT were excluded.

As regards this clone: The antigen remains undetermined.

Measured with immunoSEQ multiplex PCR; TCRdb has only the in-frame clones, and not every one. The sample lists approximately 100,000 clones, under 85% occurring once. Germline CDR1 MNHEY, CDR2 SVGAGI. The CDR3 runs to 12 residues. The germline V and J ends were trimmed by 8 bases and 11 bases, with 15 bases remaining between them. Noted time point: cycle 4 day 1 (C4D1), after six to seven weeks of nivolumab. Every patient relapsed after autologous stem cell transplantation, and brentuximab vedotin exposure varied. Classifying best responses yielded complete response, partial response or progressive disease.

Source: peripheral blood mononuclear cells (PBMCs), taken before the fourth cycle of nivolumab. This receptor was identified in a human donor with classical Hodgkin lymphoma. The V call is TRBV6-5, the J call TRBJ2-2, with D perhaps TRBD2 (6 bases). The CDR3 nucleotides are TGTGCCAGCGGGACGGGAGTTGGCGAGCTGTTTTTT. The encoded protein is CASGTGVGELFF.